The 29 T cell receptor beta chains below all came from one sample that was sequenced in a study of blood T cell repertoires in COVID-19. Measured with immunoSEQ multiplex PCR; TCRdb has only the in-frame clones, and not every one. The table includes 80,000 to 100,000 clones, 82% detected once. Material: peripheral blood. The origin of the receptors is an older man with active or convalescent COVID-19.

The chain has TRBV5-1 and TRBJ1-6, with TRBD1 matching over 7 bases. The CDR3 is made up of 15 amino acids. CDR1 and CDR2 from the germline V gene are SGHRS and YFSETQ. Trimming at V came to 6 bases and at J to 7 bases, leaving 10 bases not matched to a gene. The CDR3 DNA reads as TGCGCCAGCAACCCTGGGCAGGGGGACAATTCACCCCTCCACTTT. Its translation: CASNPGQGDNSPLHF. Full variable domain (outside the CDR3, taken from reference TRBV5-1 and TRBJ1-6): KAGVTQTPRYLIKTRGQQVTLSCSPISGHRSVSWYQQTPGQGLQFLFEYFSETQRNKGNFPGRFSGRQFSNSRSEMNVSTLELGDSALYLCASNPGQGDNSPLHFGNGTRLTVT.

The rearrangement uses TRBV9 and TRBJ2-2, with 8 bases aligning to TRBD1. Germline V gene sequence: CDR1 SGDLS, CDR2 YYNGEE. The length of the CDR3 is 16 residues. With V trimmed by 2 bases and J by 6 bases, 9 bases remained unmatched. CDR3 in amino acids: CASSVRDRRFPGELFF. CDR3 nucleotide sequence: TGTGCCAGCAGCGTCCGGGACAGGAGGTTCCCCGGGGAGCTGTTTTTT.

J is TRBJ1-1 and V is TRBV28; 7 bases match TRBD1. There are 14 residues in the CDR3. The junction had 7 bases not matched to a gene; V was cut back by 3 bases and J by 6 bases. Germline-derived CDR1 and CDR2 are MDHEN and SYDVKM. CDR3 DNA sequence: TGTGCCAGCAGTTTCCATACAGGGGCCCCTGAAGCTTTCTTT. Translating gives CASSFHTGAPEAFF. The complete variable domain, with remaining parts taken from reference TRBV28 and TRBJ1-1, reads DVKVTQSSRYLVKRTGEKVFLECVQDMDHENMFWYRQDPGLGLRLIYFSYDVKMKEKGDIPEGYSVSREKKERFSLILESASTNQTSMYLCASSFHTGAPEAFFGQGTRLTVV.

Written as DNA, the CDR3 is TGCGCCAGCAGCTTGGGGGACAGGGGGCGTAACTATGGCTACACCTTC. Encoded protein: CASSLGDRGRNYGYTF. This chain uses TRBV5-1 with TRBJ1-2; TRBD1 aligns across 12 bases. V gave up 0 bases and J gave up 1 base; unmatched junction bases: 1. The length of the CDR3 is 16 residues. The germline gives CDR1 SGHRS, CDR2 YFSETQ.

This chain uses TRBV6-5 with TRBJ1-5; the D is unclear. Germline V lookup: CDR1 MNHEY, CDR2 SVGAGI. The CDR3 runs to 13 residues. V was trimmed by 10 bases and J by 6 bases, leaving 16 bases between them. In DNA, the CDR3 is TGTGCCACCGGAGGGAGGTCGAGTCAGCCCCAGCATTTT. Encoded protein: CATGGRSSQPQHF.

This clone has a single count. The rearrangement joins TRBV25-1 to TRBJ1-1; D perhaps matches TRBD1 (5 bases). V was pared by 3 bases and J by 3 bases, with 17 bases between. This CDR3 is 16 amino acids long. Germline V gene data show CDR1 as MGHDK and CDR2 as SYGVNS. Here the CDR3 DNA reads TGTGCCAGCAGTGAGGGCGCCCAACGGGGGTACACTGAAGCTTTCTTT. Translated, it gives CASSEGAQRGYTEAFF.

The chain couples TRBV5-1 to TRBJ2-3; weak D call: TRBD2 (6 bases). V was clipped by 4 bases and J by 7 bases, with 22 bases between them. Per the germline V gene, CDR1 is SGHRS and CDR2 is YFSETQ. The CDR3 is 16 amino acids. The DNA for the CDR3 is TGCGCCAGCAGCCCCGCCGGTGCGGGGAATGTGAATACGCAGTATTTT. It translates to CASSPAGAGNVNTQYF. Drawing the rest from reference TRBV5-1 and TRBJ2-3, the complete variable domain is KAGVTQTPRYLIKTRGQQVTLSCSPISGHRSVSWYQQTPGQGLQFLFEYFSETQRNKGNFPGRFSGRQFSNSRSEMNVSTLELGDSALYLCASSPAGAGNVNTQYFGPGTRLTVL.

The J gene is TRBJ1-5, the V gene TRBV9; 7 bases map to TRBD1. Trimming removed 2 bases from V and 4 bases from J; junction bases left unmatched: 3. The length of the CDR3 is 14 residues. Germline CDR1 is SGDLS and CDR2 is YYNGEE. For the CDR3, the DNA is TGTGCCAGCAGCGTCGACAGGGTGAATCAGCCCCAGCATTTT. Encoded protein: CASSVDRVNQPQHF.

The rearrangement links TRBV16 to TRBJ1-2; 7 bases are a match to TRBD1. Per germline, CDR1 KGHSY and CDR2 FQNENV. With 2 bases clipped from V and 6 bases from J, the junction kept 3 bases outside the gene matches. CDR3 length equals 13 residues. In DNA form, the CDR3 reads TGTGCCAGCAGCCAACGACAGGGAGATGGCTACACCTTC. Amino acids: CASSQRQGDGYTF.

V and J are TRBV5-1 and TRBJ2-1; 12 positions agree with TRBD1. Germline CDR1 SGHRS, CDR2 YFSETQ. The ends lost 4 bases at V and 9 bases at J; junction bases unmatched: 8. CDR3 length: 15 amino acids. CDR3 coding DNA: TGCGCCAGCAGCAGGGGACAGGGGGCACAGGGTGAGCAGTTCTTC. This codes for CASSRGQGAQGEQFF.

J is TRBJ1-5 and V is TRBV7-8, with TRBD1 matching over 8 bases. The CDR3 totals 14 residues. CDR1 and CDR2 (germline): SGHVS, FQNEAQ. After removal of 4 bases from V and 6 bases from J, the junction contained 5 bases not matched to a gene. The CDR3 sequence is CASSSTGVLQPQHF. The CDR3 region has the DNA TGTGCCAGCAGCTCGACAGGGGTGCTTCAGCCCCAGCATTTT.

This clone was seen a few times. This rearrangement joins TRBV2 to TRBJ2-7; D gene uncertain. V shed 0 bases and J shed 2 bases, with 14 bases lying between them. Germline V gene data show CDR1 as SNHLY and CDR2 as FYNNEI. This CDR3 has 16 residues. This chain's CDR3 is CASSEAAFSLTYEQYF. The DNA for the CDR3 is TGTGCCAGCAGTGAAGCAGCCTTCTCCTTAACCTACGAGCAGTACTTC.

This clone appeared a single time. The V gene is TRBV6-2 or TRBV6-3, the J gene TRBJ1-6; D call uncertain. The CDR3 sequence is 12 residues long. V was cut by 2 bases and J by 7 bases, with 3 bases left in between. Germline loops: CDR1 MNHEY, CDR2 SVGEGT. The CDR3 sequence is CASSYRNSPLHF. DNA of the CDR3: TGTGCCAGCAGTTACCGGAATTCACCCCTCCACTTT.

The chain carries TRBV30 and TRBJ1-2; 8 bases align to TRBD1. CDR1 is GTSNPN and CDR2 is SVGIG in the germline V gene (reference sequence). The CDR3 totals 18 residues. V shed 1 base, J shed 2 bases, and the junction held 15 bases outside the gene matches. The DNA for the CDR3 is TGTGCCTGGAGTGAACCTATAGGTCGCCAGGGGGCAAACTATGGCTACACCTTC. It yields the protein CAWSEPIGRQGANYGYTF.

This chain uses TRBV10-2 with TRBJ2-5; the match to TRBD2 covers 10 bases. Looked up from germline, CDR1 is WSHSY and CDR2 is SAAADI. The CDR3 sequence is 17 residues long. Trimming cost V 0 bases and J 2 bases; bases outside gene matches: 6. CDR3 nucleotide sequence: TGCGCCAGCAGTGAGTCCCTCCGTAGCGGGGGGCAAGAGACCCAGTACTTC. This encodes CASSESLRSGGQETQYF.

This clone was counted many times. V usage is TRBV12-3 or TRBV12-4 and J usage is TRBJ1-3, with D unresolved. CDR3 length: 13 amino acids. V was shortened by 4 bases and J by 0 bases, with 4 bases between the two germline ends. The CDR3 region has the DNA TGTGCCAGCAGTTCGGGCTCTGGAAACACCATATATTTT. Protein sequence: CASSSGSGNTIYF.

This chain links TRBV5-6 with TRBJ1-4; D is possibly TRBD1 (5 bases). Between the trimmed V and J ends, which lost 4 bases and 3 bases, there was a span of 10 bases. CDR3 size: 14 residues. CDR1 is SGHDT, CDR2 YYEEEE, per germline. The DNA for the CDR3 is TGTGCCAGCAGCCGGGGGGGTCCTAATGAAAAACTGTTTTTT. This translates into CASSRGGPNEKLFF.

The chain combines TRBV6-5 with TRBJ2-5; D gene unclear. V dropped 6 bases and J dropped 5 bases, with 13 bases sitting between them. Germline assignment: CDR1 MNHEY and CDR2 SVGAGI. There are 13 residues in the CDR3. The CDR3 DNA reads TGTGCCAGCAGGTATAACAATTTGGAGACCCAGTACTTC. This translates into CASRYNNLETQYF.

This chain links TRBV9 with TRBJ2-1; TRBD2 matches 8 bases. CDR3 length: 17 residues. Germline V gene data show CDR1 as SGDLS and CDR2 as YYNGEE. Unmatched junction bases numbered 7, after V lost 0 bases and J lost 2 bases. The CDR3 nucleotides read TGTGCCAGCAGCGTAGGGCGGGGTAGCGGGGCCTACAATGAGCAGTTCTTC. Its protein is CASSVGRGSGAYNEQFF.

This chain joins TRBV7-9 and TRBJ2-1; 9 nucleotides align to TRBD2. Germline V gives CDR1 SEHNR, CDR2 FQNEAQ (reference sequence). This CDR3 has 15 residues. The J segment lost 5 bases and the V segment lost 5 bases, leaving 7 bases of the junction unmatched. The CDR3 DNA is TGTGCCAGCAGCCCCTGGCGGGGGGGCCACAATGAGCAGTTCTTC. This sequence encodes CASSPWRGGHNEQFF.

This clone was seen a single time. The rearrangement uses TRBV12-5 and TRBJ1-2; tentatively, D is TRBD1 (6 bases). This CDR3 is built from 16 residues. Trimming took off 6 bases at V and 8 bases at J, with 25 bases between the two ends. Germline V gene sequence: CDR1 LGHNT, CDR2 FRNRAP. CDR3 coding DNA: TGTGCTAGTGGATACGACATACAGGGACGTAGCAGCGGCTACACCTTC. Its protein product is CASGYDIQGRSSGYTF.

The V call is TRBV7-3, the J call TRBJ2-1; no clear D gene. Trimming took off 2 bases at V and 5 bases at J, with 10 bases between the two ends. Germline V CDR1 and CDR2: SGHTA, FQGTGA. This CDR3 is built from 14 residues. The chain's CDR3 is CASSLRALNNEQFF. As DNA, the CDR3 is TGTGCCAGCAGCTTACGAGCGCTAAACAATGAGCAGTTCTTC. The whole variable domain, remainder taken from reference TRBV7-3 and TRBJ2-1, is GAGVSQTPSNKVTEKGKYVELRCDPISGHTALYWYRQSLGQGPEFLIYFQGTGAADDSGLPNDRFFAVRPEGSVSTLKIQRTERGDSAVYLCASSLRALNNEQFFGPGTRLTVL.

The chain couples TRBV9 to TRBJ1-6, with D unresolved. The germline gives CDR1 SGDLS, CDR2 YYNGEE. V lost 4 bases to trimming and J lost 8 bases, with 16 bases between them. The CDR3 covers 15 residues. For the CDR3, the DNA is TGTGCCAGCAGCCCAACGGGTGATAGTGATTCACCCCTCCACTTT. Amino acid sequence: CASSPTGDSDSPLHF.

V and J are TRBV3-1 (or the pseudogene TRBV3-2) and TRBJ1-5; 8 nucleotides line up with TRBD1. Trimming took 6 bases from V and 3 from J; bases not matched to a gene: 7. The CDR3 extends over 15 amino acids. The germline gives CDR1 LGHDT, CDR2 YNNKEL (reference sequence). CDR3 in DNA: TGTGCCAGCAGTCCGACAGGGGCCTACAATCAGCCCCAGCATTTT. Its protein product is CASSPTGAYNQPQHF.

This clone was seen more than once but under ten times. The chain links TRBV9 to TRBJ1-1, with 10 bases identical to TRBD1. Germline CDR1 reads SGDLS; CDR2 reads YYNGEE. V gave up 4 bases and J gave up 5 bases; unmatched junction bases: 5. This CDR3 contains 14 residues. The CDR3 DNA follows: TGTGCCAGCAGCAAAGACAGGGGGCGGACTGAAGCTTTCTTT. This codes for CASSKDRGRTEAFF.

This rearrangement joins TRBV5-4 to TRBJ1-2, with TRBD1 matching 8 bases. V lost 0 bases to trimming and J lost 8 bases; unmatched junction nucleotides: 6. This CDR3 is built from 14 residues. Germline V gene sequence: CDR1 SGHNT, CDR2 YYREEE (reference sequence). The CDR3 sequence is CASSLAGQGWGYTF. CDR3 DNA sequence: TGTGCCAGCAGCTTGGCCGGACAGGGATGGGGCTACACCTTC.

This chain uses TRBV6-1 with TRBJ2-5; tentative D call: TRBD1 (5 bases). The germline V gene has CDR1 MNHNS and CDR2 SASEGT. The V and J ends lost 6 bases and 1 base respectively, with 15 bases between them. The CDR3 contains 15 residues. CDR3: CASSRLLGPQETQYF. As DNA, the CDR3 is TGTGCCAGCAGCCGCCTTTTGGGGCCCCAAGAGACCCAGTACTTC.

The J gene is TRBJ2-1, the V gene TRBV27, with 12 bases fitting TRBD2. Trimming removed 3 bases from V and 10 bases from J; junction bases left unmatched: 7. There are 15 residues in the CDR3. Looked up from germline, CDR1 is MNHEY and CDR2 is SMNVEV (reference sequence). The CDR3 protein is CASSFPSGGAGEQFF. The CDR3 DNA is TGTGCCAGCAGTTTCCCTAGCGGGGGGGCTGGAGAGCAGTTCTTC.

This clone was seen more than once but under ten times. The gene calls are TRBV5-1 and TRBJ2-3, with D possibly being TRBD2 (7 bases). V was shortened by 4 bases and J by 6 bases, with 18 bases between the two germline ends. Germline V gene data show CDR1 as SGHRS and CDR2 as YFSETQ. This CDR3 contains 15 residues. The CDR3 loop is CASSAGAREEDTQYF. CDR3 DNA sequence: TGCGCCAGCAGCGCGGGGGCGAGGGAGGAGGATACGCAGTATTTT.